The source of this T cell receptor beta chain is a study of naive and memory T cell subsets. In regard to this clonotype: Its antigen is undetermined.

Both TRBC1 and TRBC2 were covered by a beta constant-region primer of two equimolar oligonucleotides. Nested alpha and beta constant-region primers with the SP2 primer drove four PCR rounds on ligated cDNA. TCRdb reanalysed the UMI-ligation and nested PCR reads using MiXCR and keeps one entry per CDR3 protein. The sample records 150,000 or so distinct CDR3 sequences, roughly 23% being singletons. After the first PCR, alpha and beta chain libraries were processed separately. Overall study results and limits: Naive repertoires, especially CD8, held a few larger clonotypes, possibly memory cells re-expressing CD45RA.

V lost 2 bases, J lost 9 bases, and 8 bases stayed unmatched. This CDR3 has 14 residues. Germline lookup yields CDR1 SGHRS and CDR2 YFSETQ. This sequence originates from a human donor in good health. The sample consisted of naive CD4+ T cells from blood. J is TRBJ2-1 and V is TRBV5-1; 7 bases line up with TRBD1. The CDR3 here is CASSFTGAGGEQFF. In nucleotides, the CDR3 is TGCGCCAGCAGCTTTACAGGGGCCGGCGGTGAGCAGTTCTTC.